The clone carrying this TCR beta chain has ten or more counts. Antigen unknown. The data are from a study of breast tumors, draining lymph nodes, adjacent tissues. The lymph nodes were axillary draining lymph nodes from breast cancer patients. Study-level results: Data only fit, rather than demonstrated, lymph node origin of most tumor T cells. Tumor repertoires ranked between lymph nodes and nontumor tissue in diversity, with V and J gene preferences. Luminal-like breast cancer showed significantly higher tumor–nontumor repertoire similarity than basal-like.

TCRdb independently ran MiXCR on the multiplex PCR reads; one entry per CDR3 protein. This table has fewer than 250,000 distinct CDR3 sequences, roughly 32% appearing once. CDR1 MNHEY and CDR2 SVGEGT come from the germline V gene. V was trimmed by 5 bases and J by 5 bases, leaving 25 bases between them. The CDR3 has 17 amino acids. The sequence came from a female donor with breast cancer. Some clones in this sample may be carry-over from other donors' samples. The sequenced sample consisted of axillary lymph node tissue. V is TRBV6-2 or TRBV6-3 and J is TRBJ2-7, with D possibly TRBD1 on 6 matching bases. The CDR3 loop reads CASSPERWTDRGDEQYF. CDR3 nucleotides: TGTGCCAGCAGTCCGGAACGATGGACAGATCGTGGAGACGAGCAGTACTTC.